This entry lists 3 T cell receptor beta chains sequenced from one sample in a study of sequential checkpoint blockade in melanoma. Treatment of the sample: randomized to nivolumab then ipilimumab (arm A) or the reverse (arm B). Using immunoSEQ multiplex PCR, the repertoire was profiled, and TCRdb retains in-frame clones only, with some absent. This sample carries around 9,100 clones, 70% to 80% of them seen once, and the ten largest clones take around 24%. The material sequenced was CD8+ T cells sorted from blood (inferred from file names), taken from a patient given nivolumab and ipilimumab in sequence. Source of these receptors: a human donor with melanoma.

This chain links TRBV5-1 with TRBJ1-1; TRBD1 agrees at 9 bases. CDR3 size: 14 residues. Germline V gene data show CDR1 as SGHRS and CDR2 as YFSETQ. With 4 bases clipped from V and 7 bases from J, the junction kept 8 bases outside the gene matches. CDR3 nucleotide sequence: TGCGCCAGCAGCCACGGGACAGGGACAGATGAAGCTTTCTTT. Protein sequence: CASSHGTGTDEAFF.

Judged by abundance, this clone is medium-sized (0.01 to 0.1%). The CDR3 protein is CASIGQAPYEQYF. The CDR3 DNA sequence: TGTGCCAGTATCGGACAGGCGCCCTACGAGCAGTACTTC. The chain is built from TRBV19 and TRBJ2-7; 7 bases map to TRBD1. V lost 7 bases and J lost 2; bases outside the gene matches: 5. The V gene's germline CDR1 is LNHDA and CDR2 SQIVND (reference sequence). The CDR3 runs 13 residues.

This clone showed up just once. The rearrangement joins TRBV11-3 to TRBJ2-7, with 10 bases identical to TRBD1. Unmatched junction bases numbered 15, after V lost 4 bases and J lost 0 bases. This CDR3 has 19 residues. Germline V gene sequence: CDR1 SGHNT, CDR2 YENEEA. CDR3 DNA sequence: TGTGCCAGCAGCTCCCGGGACAGGGGTAGTGAGGGCCTCTCCTACGAGCAGTACTTC. This translates into CASSSRDRGSEGLSYEQYF.